A selection of T cell receptor beta chains follows, all from one sample in a study of identifying expanded T cells in peripheral blood. Data came from immunoSEQ multiplex PCR; TCRdb stores just in-frame clones and leaves some out. The sample includes around 84,000 clones, approximately 90% seen only once; the top ten take around 7%. The material sequenced was blood. These receptors all stem from a person aged 18 to 69 in good health. Each CDR3 is given with its conserved first and last residue. The D gene is left open where the match is weak. Part of the rows lack a size; the others show once, few, many or a class for expanded clones.

d_call,clone_size,cdr3_length,j_call,v_call,cdr3_aa,cdr3_nt
NA,NA,14,TRBJ2-7,TRBV7-3,CASSLTRTGDEQYF,TGTGCCAGCAGCTTAACGAGGACGGGGGACGAGCAGTACTTC
NA,NA,15,TRBJ1-3,TRBV2,CASSEGQLGGNTIYF,TGTGCCAGCAGTGAAGGACAACTGGGGGGAAACACCATATATTTT
NA,few,13,TRBJ2-7,TRBV29-1,CSVVGRDPYEQYF,TGCAGCGTTGTCGGTAGGGACCCCTACGAGCAGTACTTC
NA,NA,15,TRBJ1-5,TRBV19,CASSAGALINQPQHF,TGTGCCAGTAGTGCGGGGGCATTGATCAATCAGCCCCAGCATTTT
NA,few,13,TRBJ1-2,TRBV5-5,CASSPAGGGGYTF,TGTGCCAGCAGCCCGGCGGGTGGTGGTGGCTACACCTTC
NA,NA,18,TRBJ2-7,TRBV4-2,CASSHVLKGTRLGYEQYF,TGTGCCAGCAGCCATGTCCTCAAGGGGACCCGCCTAGGGTACGAGCAGTACTTC
TRBD2,NA,15,TRBJ2-7,TRBV5-6,CASSLGASGGYEQYF,TGTGCCAGCAGCTTGGGGGCTAGCGGGGGCTACGAGCAGTACTTC
TRBD1,NA,13,TRBJ2-7,TRBV28,CASSARQGGEQYF,TGTGCCAGCAGTGCAAGACAGGGTGGCGAGCAGTACTTC
TRBD2,NA,17,TRBJ2-1,TRBV4-1,CASSQVTTSGSYNEQFF,TGCGCCAGCAGCCAAGTAACGACTAGCGGAAGCTACAATGAGCAGTTCTTC
NA,once,14,TRBJ1-5,TRBV28,CASSLRSYNQPQHF,TGTGCCAGCAGTTTAAGGTCGTACAATCAGCCCCAGCATTTT
NA,NA,15,TRBJ1-3,TRBV6-5,CASSYDRTSGNTIYF,TGTGCCAGCAGTTACGACAGAACCTCTGGAAACACCATATATTTT
NA,NA,15,TRBJ2-3,TRBV15,CATGGGRGPGDTQYF,TGTGCCACGGGAGGGGGCAGGGGCCCGGGAGATACGCAGTATTTT
NA,NA,12,TRBJ1-2,TRBV14,CASSQDWYGYTF,TGTGCCAGCAGCCAAGATTGGTATGGCTACACCTTC
TRBD1,NA,16,TRBJ2-1,TRBV7-9,CASSPTTGGALSEQFF,TGTGCCAGCAGCCCGACGACAGGGGGGGCGTTGAGTGAGCAGTTCTTC
NA,once,14,TRBJ1-3,TRBV30,CAWSVTGGGNTIYF,TGTGCCTGGAGTGTAACCGGAGGTGGAAACACCATATATTTT
NA,NA,15,TRBJ1-6,TRBV5-1,CASSVDGVYNSPLHF,TGCGCCAGCAGCGTGGACGGGGTCTATAATTCACCCCTCCACTTT
TRBD2,NA,14,TRBJ2-1,TRBV4-3,CASSRWTSHNEQFF,TGCGCCAGCAGCCGTTGGACTAGCCATAATGAGCAGTTCTTC
TRBD2,NA,16,TRBJ2-1,TRBV2,CASTTSGSLAYNEQFF,TGTGCCAGCACGACCAGCGGGAGCTTGGCCTACAATGAGCAGTTCTTC
TRBD2,NA,16,TRBJ2-3,TRBV11-2,CASSESSGRAKDTQYF,TGTGCCAGCAGCGAGTCTAGCGGGAGGGCCAAAGATACGCAGTATTTT
NA,NA,13,TRBJ1-6,TRBV14,CASRRTGLTPLHF,TGTGCCAGCAGGCGAACAGGGTTAACTCCCCTCCACTTT
TRBD1,NA,15,TRBJ1-2,TRBV6-1,CASISPGQAHYGYTF,TGTGCCAGCATCTCTCCGGGACAGGCGCACTATGGCTACACCTTC
NA,NA,14,TRBJ2-6,TRBV7-2,CASSPGAGANVLTF,TGTGCCAGCAGCCCCGGGGCTGGGGCCAACGTCCTGACTTTC
NA,NA,12,TRBJ2-2,TRBV19,CASRRNTGELFF,TGTGCCAGTAGGAGGAACACCGGGGAGCTGTTTTTT
NA,few,16,TRBJ1-2,TRBV9,CASSAQGVGPLGGYTF,TGTGCCAGCAGCGCGCAGGGTGTAGGTCCTCTGGGTGGCTACACCTTC
NA,NA,15,TRBJ2-2,TRBV5-4,CASSLYPLNTGELFF,TGTGCCAGCAGCTTGTACCCCCTGAACACCGGGGAGCTGTTTTTT
TRBD1,NA,15,TRBJ2-2,TRBV15,CATSAWTGATGELFF,TGTGCCACCAGCGCCTGGACAGGGGCGACCGGGGAGCTGTTTTTT
TRBD1,once,16,TRBJ2-7,TRBV7-8,CASSPTPGQGAHEQYF,TGTGCCAGCAGCCCGACCCCGGGACAGGGGGCCCACGAGCAGTACTTC
TRBD1,NA,15,TRBJ1-4,TRBV7-2,CASSPDRGRGEKLFF,TGTGCCAGCAGCCCGGACAGGGGTAGAGGAGAAAAACTGTTTTTT
NA,NA,12,TRBJ2-3,TRBV7-9,CASSLGTDTQYF,TGTGCCAGCAGCTTGGGGACAGATACGCAGTATTTT
NA,few,13,TRBJ2-3,TRBV7-9,CASSLGNWDTQYF,TGTGCCAGCAGCTTAGGGAACTGGGATACGCAGTATTTT
NA,NA,14,TRBJ2-6,TRBV30,CAWSVGSGANVLTF,TGTGCCTGGAGTGTTGGGTCTGGGGCCAACGTCCTGACTTTC
TRBD2,NA,18,TRBJ2-7,TRBV7-3,CASSLTSNAGGPSYEQYF,TGTGCCAGCAGCTTAACTTCTAATGCGGGAGGGCCCTCATACGAGCAGTACTTC
NA,NA,12,TRBJ2-1,TRBV14,CASSQLKNEQFF,TGTGCCAGCAGCCAACTAAAAAATGAGCAGTTCTTC